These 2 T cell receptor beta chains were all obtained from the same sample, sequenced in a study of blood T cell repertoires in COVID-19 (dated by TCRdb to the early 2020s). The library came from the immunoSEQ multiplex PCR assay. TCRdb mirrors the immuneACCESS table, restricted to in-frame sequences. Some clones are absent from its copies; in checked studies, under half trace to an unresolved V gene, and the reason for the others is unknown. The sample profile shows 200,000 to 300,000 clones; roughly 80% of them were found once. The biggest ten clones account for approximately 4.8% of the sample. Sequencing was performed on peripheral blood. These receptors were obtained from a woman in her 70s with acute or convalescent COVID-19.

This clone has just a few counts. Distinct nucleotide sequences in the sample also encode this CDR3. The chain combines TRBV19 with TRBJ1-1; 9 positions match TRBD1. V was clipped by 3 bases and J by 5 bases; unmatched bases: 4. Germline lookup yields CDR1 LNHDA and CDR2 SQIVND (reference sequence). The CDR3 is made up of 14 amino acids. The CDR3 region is CASSILTGGTEAFF. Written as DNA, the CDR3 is TGTGCCAGTAGTATCCTGACAGGGGGTACTGAAGCTTTCTTT.

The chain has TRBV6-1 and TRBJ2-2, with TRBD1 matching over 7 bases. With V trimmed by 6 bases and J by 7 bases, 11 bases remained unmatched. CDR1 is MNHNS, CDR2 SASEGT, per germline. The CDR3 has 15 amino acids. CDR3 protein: CASSSGTVFYGELFF. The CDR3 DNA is TGTGCCAGCAGCTCCGGGACAGTCTTTTACGGGGAGCTGTTTTTT.